This TCR beta chain was retrieved from a study of OX40 agonist ivuxolimab in advanced cancers. Looking at the study overall: Three patients showed partial responses: one hepatocellular carcinoma and two cutaneous melanoma cases.

About this clone itself: The antigen remains unidentified. Other DNA sequences in this specimen translate into the identical CDR3.

Assay: immunoSEQ multiplex PCR; the TCRdb copy retains only in-frame clones and omits some. Of 90,000 or so clones in the sample, about 90% were seen once. Study-wide results and limits: Antigen targets of the expanded peripheral T cells went undetermined. Low clonal expansion, among the lowest seen, marked partial responders at 0.1-3.0 mg/kg. Among some nonresponders, normalized T-cell clonal expansion was also low.

The CDR3 is 16 residues long. The germline V gene encodes CDR1 SGDLS and CDR2 YYNGEE. The V gene end was trimmed by 4 bases and the J gene end by 4 bases; junction bases not matched to a gene: 10. This clonotype was sampled from an adult with an advanced solid tumor such as melanoma, head and neck, liver or kidney cancer. Here the sequenced sample was CD4+ or CD8+ T cells sorted from blood, taken in a trial of the OX40 agonist ivuxolimab. The chain recombines TRBV9 with TRBJ2-2; 7 nucleotides align to TRBD2. This chain's CDR3 is CASSWVGGPSTGELFF. CDR3 nucleotides: TGTGCCAGCAGCTGGGTGGGAGGGCCTTCCACCGGGGAGCTGTTTTTT.